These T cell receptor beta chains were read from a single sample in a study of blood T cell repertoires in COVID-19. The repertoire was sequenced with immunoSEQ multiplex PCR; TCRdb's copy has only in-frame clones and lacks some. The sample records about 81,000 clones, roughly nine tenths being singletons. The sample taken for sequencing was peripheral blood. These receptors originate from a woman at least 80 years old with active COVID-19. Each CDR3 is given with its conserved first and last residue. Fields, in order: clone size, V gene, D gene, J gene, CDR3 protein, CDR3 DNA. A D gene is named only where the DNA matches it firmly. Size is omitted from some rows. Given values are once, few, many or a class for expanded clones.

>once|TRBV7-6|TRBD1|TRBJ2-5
CASSLDRGFQETQYF
TGTGCCAGCAGCTTAGACAGGGGGTTCCAAGAGACCCAGTACTTC
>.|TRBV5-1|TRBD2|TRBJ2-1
CASSLTPGLGLYNEQFF
TGCGCCAGCAGCTTGACGCCGGGACTAGGTTTGTACAATGAGCAGTTCTTC
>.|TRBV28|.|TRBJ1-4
CASSLYGESNEKLFF
TGTGCCAGCAGTTTATATGGGGAGAGTAATGAAAAACTGTTTTTT
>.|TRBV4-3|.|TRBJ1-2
CASSQALTTSYGYTF
TGCGCCAGCAGCCAAGCCCTGACAACCTCCTATGGCTACACCTTC
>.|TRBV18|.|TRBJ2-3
CASSPLSTDTQYF
TGTGCCAGCTCACCCCTTAGCACAGATACGCAGTATTTT
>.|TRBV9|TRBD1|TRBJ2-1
CASSVYQVGTGSYNEQFF
TGTGCCAGCAGCGTCTACCAGGTCGGGACAGGGTCTTACAATGAGCAGTTCTTC
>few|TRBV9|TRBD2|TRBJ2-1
CASSRTSGNNEQFF
TGTGCCAGCAGCCGGACTAGCGGAAACAATGAGCAGTTCTTC
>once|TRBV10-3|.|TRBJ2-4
CAISEPGARQGIQYF
TGTGCCATCAGTGAGCCCGGTGCACGCCAGGGCATTCAGTACTTC
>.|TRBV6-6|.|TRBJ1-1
CAANRDTTEAFF
TGTGCCGCTAACAGGGATACCACTGAAGCTTTCTTT
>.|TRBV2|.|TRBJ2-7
CASSAGSIYEQYF
TGTGCCAGCAGTGCCGGGAGTATCTACGAGCAGTACTTC
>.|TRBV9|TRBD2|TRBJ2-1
CASSVGGGRVLYNEQFF
TGTGCCAGCAGCGTAGGAGGCGGGAGGGTCCTCTACAATGAGCAGTTCTTC
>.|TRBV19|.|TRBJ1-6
CASKSTQAGADNSPLHF
TGTGCCAGTAAAAGTACCCAAGCGGGGGCGGATAATTCACCCCTCCACTTT
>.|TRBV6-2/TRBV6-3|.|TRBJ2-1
CASSTSSSATPYNEQFF
TGTGCCAGCAGTACCTCCTCTTCGGCGACACCCTACAATGAGCAGTTCTTC
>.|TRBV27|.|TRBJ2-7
CASSPSPARSYEQYF
TGTGCCAGCTCCCCCTCACCCGCCCGGAGCTACGAGCAGTACTTC
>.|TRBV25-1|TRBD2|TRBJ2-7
CASTGSGRAYEQYF
TGTGCCAGCACCGGTAGCGGGAGGGCCTACGAGCAGTACTTC
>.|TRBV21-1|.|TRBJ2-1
CASSKEGLGLNEQFF
TGTGCCAGCAGCAAAGAGGGGTTAGGTTTGAATGAGCAGTTCTTC
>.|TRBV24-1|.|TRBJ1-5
CATSDAGREGNQPQHF
TGTGCCACCAGTGATGCGGGGAGGGAGGGCAATCAGCCCCAGCATTTT
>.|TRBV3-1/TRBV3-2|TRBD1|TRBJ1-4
CASSLTRQGKLFF
TGTGCCAGCAGCCTAACCCGACAGGGAAAACTGTTTTTT
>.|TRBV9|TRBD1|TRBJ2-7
CASSPDRYSYEQYF
TGTGCCAGCAGCCCGGACAGGTACTCCTACGAGCAGTACTTC